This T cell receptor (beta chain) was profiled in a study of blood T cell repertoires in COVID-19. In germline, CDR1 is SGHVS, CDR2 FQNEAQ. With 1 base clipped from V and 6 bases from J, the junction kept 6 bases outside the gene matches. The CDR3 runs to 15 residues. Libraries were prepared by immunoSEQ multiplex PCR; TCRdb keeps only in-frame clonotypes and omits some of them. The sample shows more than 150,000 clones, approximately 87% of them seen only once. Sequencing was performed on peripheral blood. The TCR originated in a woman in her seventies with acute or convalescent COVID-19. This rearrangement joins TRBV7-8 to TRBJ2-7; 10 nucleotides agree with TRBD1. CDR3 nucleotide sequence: TGTGCCAGCAGCTTAGTCGGACAGGGGGTCGGCGAGCAGTACTTC. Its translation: CASSLVGQGVGEQYF.